These 5 T cell receptor beta chains were sequenced from one sample in a study of molecular identifiers for immune sequencing clone quantification listed by TCRdb under 2018. The library was made by PCR. These reads were obtained on an Illumina HiSeq 4000. In TCRdb, the public reads were trimmed at Q25 with fastp and aligned with MiXCR, with productive beta chains retained. Entries that share a CDR3 protein sequence are merged under the most common genes and DNA. The sample table holds about 640,000 distinct CDR3 sequences, of which 20% were seen once. Clones ranked in the top ten supply roughly 0.9% of the sample. Sequencing used naive CD8+ T cells from blood, with Jurkat cell RNA spiked in. Per the publication, the cell subset or site label means: FACS-sorted CD8+CD4-CCR7+CD45RA+ naive T cells. These receptors all come from a human donor in good health. Some libraries in this study had Jurkat cell RNA spiked in.

This clonotype was counted many times. This chain connects TRBV2 to TRBJ2-7; 12 bases map to TRBD2. The germline V gene has CDR1 SNHLY and CDR2 FYNNEI. The J segment lost 5 bases and the V segment lost 8 bases, leaving 7 bases of the junction unmatched. The CDR3 spans 14 residues. The CDR3 is CASGRLAGGDEQYF. CDR3 nucleotide sequence: TGTGCCAGCGGTAGGCTAGCGGGAGGGGACGAGCAGTACTTC.

On this clonotype itself: Given the absence of the conserved phenylalanine or tryptophan at the CDR3 end, a read error is likely. The rearrangement links TRBV5-6 to TRBJ1-4, with no clear D. The V end lost 1 base, the J end lost 6 bases, and 13 bases lay between the germline ends. Germline V gene lookup returns CDR1 SGHDT and CDR2 YYEEEE. The CDR3 consists of 15 residues. CDR3 sequence reads: CASSLWTGPDEKLFY. The CDR3 DNA reads as TGTGCCAGCAGCTTGTGGACGGGCCCGGATGAAAAACTGTTTTAT.

Turning to this clonotype: A much larger clone differs from this one at a single base, so this may be a read error. V is TRBV5-1 and J is TRBJ2-7; D is uncertain. V lost 7 bases and J lost 6, with 23 bases in between. There are 15 residues in the CDR3. Per the germline V gene, CDR1 is SGHRS and CDR2 is YFSETQ. Here the CDR3 DNA reads TGCGCCAGCGGCTCTCCCGGACGACGGCTCTCCGAGCAGTACTTC. As protein: CASGSPGRRLSEQYF.

The chain uses TRBV21-1 and TRBJ2-1. TRBV21-1 is marked as a pseudogene. There are 14 residues in the CDR3. DNA for the CDR3: TGTGCCAGCACCATAGCGGAGACCTACAATGGGCAGTTCTTC. It yields the protein CASTIAETYNGQFF.

This clonotype was counted only a few times. This chain links TRBV3-1 with TRBJ2-3; a weak D match, TRBD2 (5 bases). In germline, CDR1 is LGHDT, CDR2 YNNKEL (reference sequence). The length of the CDR3 is 15 residues. The V gene lost 1 base and the J gene lost 1 base, with 9 bases spanning the gap. The CDR3 DNA reads as TGTGCCAGCAGCCAAGTGTTCGGGGGCACAGATACGCAGTATTTT. This encodes CASSQVFGGTDTQYF.